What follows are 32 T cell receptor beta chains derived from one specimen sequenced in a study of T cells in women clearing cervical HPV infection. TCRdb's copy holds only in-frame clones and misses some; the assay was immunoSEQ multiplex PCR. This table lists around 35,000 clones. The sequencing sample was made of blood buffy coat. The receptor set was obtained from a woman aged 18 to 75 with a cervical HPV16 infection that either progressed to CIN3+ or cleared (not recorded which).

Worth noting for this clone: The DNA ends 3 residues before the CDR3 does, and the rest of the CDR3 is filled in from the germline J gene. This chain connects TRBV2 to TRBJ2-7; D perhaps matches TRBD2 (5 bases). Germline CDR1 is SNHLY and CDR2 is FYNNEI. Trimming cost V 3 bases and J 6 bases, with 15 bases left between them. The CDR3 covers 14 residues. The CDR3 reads CASSDSYNRGEQYF. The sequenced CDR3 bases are TGTGCCAGCAGTGACAGCTACAATCGGGGCGAG.

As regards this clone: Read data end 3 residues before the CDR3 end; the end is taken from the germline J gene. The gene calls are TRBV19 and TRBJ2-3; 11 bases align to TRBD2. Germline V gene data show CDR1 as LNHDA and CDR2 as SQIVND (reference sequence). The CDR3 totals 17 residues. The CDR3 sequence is CASSIGVRTSGQETQYF. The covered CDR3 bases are TGTGCCAGTAGTATTGGTGTTAGGACTAGCGGGCAAGAGACG.

The CDR3 loop reads CASSFVSGWQNEQFF. CDR3 bases read: TGTGCCAGCAGCTTCGTCTCGGGTTGGCAGAATGAG. The chain recombines TRBV7-3 with TRBJ2-1; no definite D call. The read is 3 residues too short to cover the CDR3 end, so that end is filled in from the germline J gene. The CDR3 spans 15 residues. CDR1 and CDR2 (germline): SGHTA, FQGTGA. V was cut by 3 bases and J by 7 bases, with 16 bases left in between.

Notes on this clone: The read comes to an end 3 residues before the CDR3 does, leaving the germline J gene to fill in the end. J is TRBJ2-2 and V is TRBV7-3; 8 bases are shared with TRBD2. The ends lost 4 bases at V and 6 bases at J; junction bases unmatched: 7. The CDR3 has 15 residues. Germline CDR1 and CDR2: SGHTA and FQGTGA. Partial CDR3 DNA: TGTGCCAGCAGCTACGCCGGGGGGGCGGCCGGGGAG. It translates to CASSYAGGAAGE. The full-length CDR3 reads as CASSYAGGAAGELFF.

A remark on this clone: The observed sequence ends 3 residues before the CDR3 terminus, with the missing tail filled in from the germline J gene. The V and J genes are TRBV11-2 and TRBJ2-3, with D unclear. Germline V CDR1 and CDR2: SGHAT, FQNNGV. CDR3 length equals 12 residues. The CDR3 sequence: CASSLGSGPQYF. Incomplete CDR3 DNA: TGTGCCAGCAGCTTAGGATCAGGCCCG.

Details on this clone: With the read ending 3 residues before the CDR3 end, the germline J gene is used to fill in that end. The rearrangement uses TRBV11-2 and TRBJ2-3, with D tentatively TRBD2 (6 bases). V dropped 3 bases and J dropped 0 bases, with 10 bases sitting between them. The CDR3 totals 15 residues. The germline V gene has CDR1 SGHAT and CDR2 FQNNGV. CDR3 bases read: TGTGCCAGCAGCTTCGGGACTTACAGCACAGATACG. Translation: CASSFGTYSTDT. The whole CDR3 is CASSFGTYSTDTQYF.

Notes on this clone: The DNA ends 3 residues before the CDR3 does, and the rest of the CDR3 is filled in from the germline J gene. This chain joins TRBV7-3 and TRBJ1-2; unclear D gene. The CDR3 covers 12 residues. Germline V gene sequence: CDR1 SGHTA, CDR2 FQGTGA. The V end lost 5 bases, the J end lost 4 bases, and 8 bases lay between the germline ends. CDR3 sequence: CASSEAGYGYTF. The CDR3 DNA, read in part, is TGTGCCAGCAGCGAAGCCGGCTATGGC.

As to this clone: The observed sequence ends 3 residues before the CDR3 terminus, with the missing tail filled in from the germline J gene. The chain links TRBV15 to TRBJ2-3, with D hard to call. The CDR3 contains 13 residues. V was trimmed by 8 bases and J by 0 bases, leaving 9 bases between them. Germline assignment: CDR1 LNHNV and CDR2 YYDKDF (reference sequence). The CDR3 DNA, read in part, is TGTGCCACCCGGGTAGTTAGCACAGATACG. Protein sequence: CATRVVSTDT. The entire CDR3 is CATRVVSTDTQYF.

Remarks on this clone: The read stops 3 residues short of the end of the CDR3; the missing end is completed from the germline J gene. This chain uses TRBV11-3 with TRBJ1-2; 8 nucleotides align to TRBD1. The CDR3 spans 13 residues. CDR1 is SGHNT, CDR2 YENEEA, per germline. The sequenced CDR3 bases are TGTGCCAGCAGCGGGAGACAGGGGAGCGGC. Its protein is CASSGRQGSG. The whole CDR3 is CASSGRQGSGYTF. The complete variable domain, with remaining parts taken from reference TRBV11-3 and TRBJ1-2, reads EAGVVQSPRYKIIEKKQPVAFWCNPISGHNTLYWYLQNLGQGPELLIRYENEEAVDDSQLPKDRFSAERLKGVDSTLKIQPAELGDSAVYLCASSGRQGSGYTFGSGTRLTVV.

CDR3 protein: CASSLRTPTNEKLFF. CDR3 DNA (partial): TGTGCCAGCAGCTTGAGAACTCCAACTAATGAAAAA. The chain uses TRBV7-9 and TRBJ1-4, with D unclear. The read ends 3 residues early relative to the CDR3; the germline J gene fills the gap. This CDR3 comprises 15 residues. Trimming cost V 3 bases and J 0 bases, with 8 bases left between them. The germline V gene encodes CDR1 SEHNR and CDR2 FQNEAQ (reference sequence).

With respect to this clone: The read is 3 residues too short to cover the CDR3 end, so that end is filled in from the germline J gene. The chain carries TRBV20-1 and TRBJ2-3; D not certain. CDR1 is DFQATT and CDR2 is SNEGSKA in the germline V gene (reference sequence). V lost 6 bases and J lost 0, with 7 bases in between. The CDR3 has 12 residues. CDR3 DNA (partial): TGCAGTGCCTCTTCCAGCACAGATACG. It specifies CSASSSTDT. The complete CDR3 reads CSASSSTDTQYF.

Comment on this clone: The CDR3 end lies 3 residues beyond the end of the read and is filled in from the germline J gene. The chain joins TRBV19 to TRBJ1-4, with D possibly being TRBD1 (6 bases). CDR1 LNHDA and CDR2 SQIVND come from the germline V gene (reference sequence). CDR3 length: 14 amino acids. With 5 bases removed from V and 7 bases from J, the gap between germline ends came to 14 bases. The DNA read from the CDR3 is TGTGCCAGTAGTCCAGACAGGTGGGCTGAAAAA. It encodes CASSPDRWAEK. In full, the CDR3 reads CASSPDRWAEKLFF. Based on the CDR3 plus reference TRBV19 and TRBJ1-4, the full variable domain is DGGITQSPKYLFRKEGQNVTLSCEQNLNHDAMYWYRQDPGQGLRLIYYSQIVNDFQKGDIAEGYSVSREKKESFPLTVTSAQKNPTAFYLCASSPDRWAEKLFFGSGTQLSVL.

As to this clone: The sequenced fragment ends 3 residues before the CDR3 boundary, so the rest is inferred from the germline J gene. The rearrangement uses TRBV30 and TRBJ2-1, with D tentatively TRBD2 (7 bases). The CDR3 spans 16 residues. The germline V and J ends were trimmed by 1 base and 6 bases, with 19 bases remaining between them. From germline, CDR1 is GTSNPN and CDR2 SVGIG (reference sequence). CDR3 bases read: TGTGCCTGGAGTGGAACAGGGACTACCTTAGGCAATGAG. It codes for CAWSGTGTTLGNE. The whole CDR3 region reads CAWSGTGTTLGNEQFF.

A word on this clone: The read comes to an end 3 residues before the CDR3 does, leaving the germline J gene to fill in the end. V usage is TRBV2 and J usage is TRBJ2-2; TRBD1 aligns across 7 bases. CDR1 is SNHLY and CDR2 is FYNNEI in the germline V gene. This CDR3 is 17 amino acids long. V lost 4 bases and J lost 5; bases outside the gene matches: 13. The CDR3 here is CASSARTGQLGTGELFF. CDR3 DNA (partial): TGTGCCAGCAGTGCCCGGACAGGCCAGTTGGGGACCGGGGAG.

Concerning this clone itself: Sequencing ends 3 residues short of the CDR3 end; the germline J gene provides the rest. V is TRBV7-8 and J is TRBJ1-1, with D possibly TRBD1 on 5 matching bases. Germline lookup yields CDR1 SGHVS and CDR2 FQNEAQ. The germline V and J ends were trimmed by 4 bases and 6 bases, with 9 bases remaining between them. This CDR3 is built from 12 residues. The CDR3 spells CASSSRTSEAFF. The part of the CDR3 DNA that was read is TGTGCCAGCAGCTCACGGACATCTGAA. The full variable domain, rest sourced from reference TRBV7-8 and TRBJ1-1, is GAGVSQSPRYKVAKRGQDVALRCDPISGHVSLFWYQQALGQGPEFLTYFQNEAQLDKSGLPSDRFFAERPEGSVSTLKIQRTQQEDSAVYLCASSSRTSEAFFGQGTRLTVV.

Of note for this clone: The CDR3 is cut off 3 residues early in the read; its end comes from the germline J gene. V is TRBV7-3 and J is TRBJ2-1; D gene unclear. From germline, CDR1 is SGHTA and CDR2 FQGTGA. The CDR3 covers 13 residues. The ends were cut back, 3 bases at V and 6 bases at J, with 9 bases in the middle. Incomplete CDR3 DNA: TGTGCCAGCAGCTTCTCAAGCCTCAATGAG. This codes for CASSFSSLNE. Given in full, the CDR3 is CASSFSSLNEQFF.

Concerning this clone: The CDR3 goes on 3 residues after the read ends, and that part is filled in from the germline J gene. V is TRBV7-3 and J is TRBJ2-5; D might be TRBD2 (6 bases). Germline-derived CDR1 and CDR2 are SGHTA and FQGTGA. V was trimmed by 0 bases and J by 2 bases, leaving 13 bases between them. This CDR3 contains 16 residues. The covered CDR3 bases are TGTGCCAGCAGCTTAACTGGTTCGGCGGGACAAGAGACC. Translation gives CASSLTGSAGQET. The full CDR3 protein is CASSLTGSAGQETQYF.

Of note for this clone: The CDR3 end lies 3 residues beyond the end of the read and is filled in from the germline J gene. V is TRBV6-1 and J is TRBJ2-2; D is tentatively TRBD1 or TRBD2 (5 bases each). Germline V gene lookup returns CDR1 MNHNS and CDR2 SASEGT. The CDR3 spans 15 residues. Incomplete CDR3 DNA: TGTGCCAGCAGTGGAGGGAGCTCTGGGGCCAACGTG. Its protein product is CASSGGSSGANV. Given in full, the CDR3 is CASSGGSSGANVLFF.

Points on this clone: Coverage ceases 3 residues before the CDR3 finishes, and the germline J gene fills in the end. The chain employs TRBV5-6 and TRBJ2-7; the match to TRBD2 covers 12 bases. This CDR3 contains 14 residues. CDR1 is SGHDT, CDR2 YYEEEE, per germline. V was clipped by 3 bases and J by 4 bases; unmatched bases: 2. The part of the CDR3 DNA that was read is TGTGCCAGCAGCTCACTAGCGGGGGGTTACGAG. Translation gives CASSSLAGGYE. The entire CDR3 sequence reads CASSSLAGGYEQYF.

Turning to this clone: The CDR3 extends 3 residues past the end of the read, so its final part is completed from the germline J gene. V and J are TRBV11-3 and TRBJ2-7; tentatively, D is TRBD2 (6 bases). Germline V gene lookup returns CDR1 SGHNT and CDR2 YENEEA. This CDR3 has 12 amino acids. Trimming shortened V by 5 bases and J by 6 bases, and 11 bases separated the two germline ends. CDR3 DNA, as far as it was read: TGTGCCAGCAGCGCCCAGGGAGGCGAG. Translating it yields CASSAQGGE. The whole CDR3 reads CASSAQGGEQYF.

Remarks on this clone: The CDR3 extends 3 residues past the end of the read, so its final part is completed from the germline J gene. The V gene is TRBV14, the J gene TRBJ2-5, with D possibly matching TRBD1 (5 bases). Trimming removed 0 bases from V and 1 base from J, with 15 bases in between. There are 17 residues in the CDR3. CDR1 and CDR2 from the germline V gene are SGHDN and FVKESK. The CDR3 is CASSQDGFQGLQETQYF. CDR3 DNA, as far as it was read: TGTGCCAGCAGCCAAGACGGTTTCCAGGGCCTCCAAGAGACC.

The CDR3 loop reads CASSQQGVRSGNTIYF. The part of the CDR3 DNA that was read is TGCGCCAGCAGTCAGCAGGGCGTTCGGTCTGGAAACACC. This sequence joins TRBV5-1 and TRBJ1-3, with TRBD1 as a possible D gene (5 bases). The read ends 3 residues early relative to the CDR3; the germline J gene fills the gap. Trimming removed 5 bases at V and 1 base at J, with 16 bases between. The length of the CDR3 is 16 residues. Germline CDR1 SGHRS, CDR2 YFSETQ.

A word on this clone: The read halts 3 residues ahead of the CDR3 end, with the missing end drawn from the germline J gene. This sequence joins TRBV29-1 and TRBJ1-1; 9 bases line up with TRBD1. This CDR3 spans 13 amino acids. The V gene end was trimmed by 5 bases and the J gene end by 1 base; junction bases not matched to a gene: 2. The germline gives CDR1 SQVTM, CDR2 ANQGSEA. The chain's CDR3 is CSVTGQGNTEAFF. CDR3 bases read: TGCAGCGTTACGGGACAGGGGAACACTGAA.

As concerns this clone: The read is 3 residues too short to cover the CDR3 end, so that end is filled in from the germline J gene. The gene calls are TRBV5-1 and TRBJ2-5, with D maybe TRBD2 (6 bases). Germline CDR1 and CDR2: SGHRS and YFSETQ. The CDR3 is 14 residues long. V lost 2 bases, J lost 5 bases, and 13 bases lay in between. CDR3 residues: CASSFSGRRETQYF. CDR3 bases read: TGCGCCAGCAGCTTCTCAGGGAGGCGGGAGACC.

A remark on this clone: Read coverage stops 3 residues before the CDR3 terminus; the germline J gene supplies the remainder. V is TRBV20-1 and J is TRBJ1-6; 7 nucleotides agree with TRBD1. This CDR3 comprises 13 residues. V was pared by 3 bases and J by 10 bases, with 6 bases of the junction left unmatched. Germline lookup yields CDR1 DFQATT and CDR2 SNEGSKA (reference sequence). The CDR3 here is CSASRQGGSPLHF. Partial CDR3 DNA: TGCAGTGCTAGCCGACAGGGTGGGTCACCC.

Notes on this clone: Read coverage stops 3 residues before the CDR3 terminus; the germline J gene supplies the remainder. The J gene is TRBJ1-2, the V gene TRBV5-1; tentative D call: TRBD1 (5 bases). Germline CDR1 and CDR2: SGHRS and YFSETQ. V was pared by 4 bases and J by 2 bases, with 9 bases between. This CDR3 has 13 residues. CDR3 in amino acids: CASSPEGNYGYTF. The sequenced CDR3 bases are TGCGCCAGCAGCCCGGAGGGGAACTATGGC.

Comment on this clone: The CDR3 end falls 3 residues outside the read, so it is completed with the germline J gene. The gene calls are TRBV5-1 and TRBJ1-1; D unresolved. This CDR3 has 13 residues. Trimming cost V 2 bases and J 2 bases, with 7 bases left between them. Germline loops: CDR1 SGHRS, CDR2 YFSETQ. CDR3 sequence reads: CASSLRPNTEAFF. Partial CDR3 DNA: TGCGCCAGCAGCTTAAGGCCAAACACTGAA.

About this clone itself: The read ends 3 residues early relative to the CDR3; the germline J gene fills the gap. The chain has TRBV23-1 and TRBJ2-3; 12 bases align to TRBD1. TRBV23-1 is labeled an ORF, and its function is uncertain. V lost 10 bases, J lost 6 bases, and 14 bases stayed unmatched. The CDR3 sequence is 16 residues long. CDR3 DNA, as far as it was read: TGCGCCACATCTGACGGGGACAGGGGGCATTGGGATACG. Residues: CATSDGDRGHWDT. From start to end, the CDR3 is CATSDGDRGHWDTQYF.

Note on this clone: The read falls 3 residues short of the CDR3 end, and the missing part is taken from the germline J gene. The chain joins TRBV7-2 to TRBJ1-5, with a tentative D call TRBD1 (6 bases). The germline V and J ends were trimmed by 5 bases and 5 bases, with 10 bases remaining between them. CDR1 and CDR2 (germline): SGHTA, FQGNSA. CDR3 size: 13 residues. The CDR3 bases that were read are TGTGCCAGCAGCCTCAAGGGGGATCAGCCC. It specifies CASSLKGDQP. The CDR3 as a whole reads CASSLKGDQPQHF. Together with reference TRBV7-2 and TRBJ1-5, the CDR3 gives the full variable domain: GAGVSQSPSNKVTEKGKDVELRCDPISGHTALYWYRQSLGQGLEFLIYFQGNSAPDKSGLPSDRFSAERTGGSVSTLTIQRTQQEDSAVYLCASSLKGDQPQHFGDGTRLSIL.

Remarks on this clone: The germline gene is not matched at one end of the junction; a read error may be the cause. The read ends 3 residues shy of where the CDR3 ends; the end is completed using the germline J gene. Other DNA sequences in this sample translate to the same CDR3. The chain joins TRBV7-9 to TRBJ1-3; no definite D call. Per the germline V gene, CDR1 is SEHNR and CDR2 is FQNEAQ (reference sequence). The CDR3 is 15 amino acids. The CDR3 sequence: CASSLSAGSGNTIYF. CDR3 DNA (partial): TGTGCCAGCAGCTTATCGGCAGGCTCTGGAAACACA.

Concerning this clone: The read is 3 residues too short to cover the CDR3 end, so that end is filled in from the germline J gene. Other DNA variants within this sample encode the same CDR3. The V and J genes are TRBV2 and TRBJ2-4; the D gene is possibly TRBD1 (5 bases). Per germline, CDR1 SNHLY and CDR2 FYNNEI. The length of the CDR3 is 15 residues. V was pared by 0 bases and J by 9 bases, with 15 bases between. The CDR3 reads CASSEAVGPMSIQYF. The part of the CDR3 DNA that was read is TGTGCCAGCAGTGAAGCAGTGGGGCCCATGTCCATT.

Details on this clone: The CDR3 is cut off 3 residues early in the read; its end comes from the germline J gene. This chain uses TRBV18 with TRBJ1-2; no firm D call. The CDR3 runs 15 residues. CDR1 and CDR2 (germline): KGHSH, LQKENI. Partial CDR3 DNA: TGTGCCAGCTCACCAAGTCAGCAGGTCGTCTACGAC. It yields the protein CASSPSQQVVYD. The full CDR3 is CASSPSQQVVYDYTF.